The 23 T cell receptor beta chains below come from one sample, sequenced in a study of shared T cell receptors in the human thymus (TCRdb year 2021). The library relied on the immunoSEQ multiplex PCR assay. TCRdb stores this immuneACCESS table with in-frame sequences only. Part of the clones is absent; in the studies checked, under half of the shortfall reflects unresolved V genes, and no reason is known for the rest. This sample comprises hundreds of thousands of clones, more than 75% of them detected only once. Jointly, the top ten make up approximately 0.01% of the sample. A further study also used this sample, focusing on human thymus T cells.

Specimen: thymocytes. The receptors shown here come from a boy younger than two with a congenital heart defect. Donor details come from another sample of the same person, matched by shared clones.

This chain connects TRBV7-9 to TRBJ2-7; 8 bases fit TRBD1. The germline V gene encodes CDR1 SEHNR and CDR2 FQNEAQ (reference sequence). The CDR3 contains 14 residues. Trimming cost V 5 bases and J 3 bases; bases outside gene matches: 6. CDR3 sequence (DNA): TGTGCCAGCAGCCCGACAGGGGTGATCTACGAGCAGTACTTC. This codes for CASSPTGVIYEQYF.

This chain uses TRBV6-6 with TRBJ2-2; perhaps TRBD1 as D (5 bases). This CDR3 is built from 13 residues. Germline-derived CDR1 and CDR2 are MNHNY and SVGAGI (reference sequence). Trimming took off 10 bases at V and 0 bases at J, with 9 bases between the two ends. The chain's CDR3 is CATSTANTGELFF. The CDR3 DNA sequence: TGTGCCACCTCGACAGCGAACACCGGGGAGCTGTTTTTT.

The CDR3 DNA reads as TGCAGCGTTGAAGATAGACTCCACACCGGGGAGCTGTTTTTT. Protein product: CSVEDRLHTGELFF. This chain connects TRBV29-1 to TRBJ2-2; D is unclear. The CDR3 is 14 residues long. Germline V gene data show CDR1 as SQVTM and CDR2 as ANQGSEA. The ends were cut back, 0 bases at V and 3 bases at J, with 8 bases in the middle.

The rearrangement links TRBV27 to TRBJ1-2, with D perhaps TRBD1 (6 bases). The CDR3 covers 14 residues. V was shortened by 7 bases and J by 4 bases, with 16 bases between the two germline ends. Germline CDR1 reads MNHEY; CDR2 reads SMNVEV (reference sequence). The CDR3 bases are TGTGCCAGCAAAACGAAAACAGGGAGCTATGGCTACACCTTC. Its protein product is CASKTKTGSYGYTF.

The chain carries TRBV5-1 and TRBJ1-6, with 11 nucleotides matching TRBD1. V lost 0 bases, J lost 6 bases, and 5 bases stayed unmatched. This CDR3 spans 17 amino acids. Germline CDR1 SGHRS, CDR2 YFSETQ. The CDR3 reads CASSLGDRGEPNSPLHF. The CDR3 coding sequence is TGCGCCAGCAGCTTGGGGGACAGGGGGGAACCTAATTCACCCCTCCACTTT.

The chain recombines TRBV6-1 with TRBJ2-1, with D maybe TRBD2 (5 bases). The CDR3 consists of 17 residues. Trimming stripped 1 base from V and 0 bases from J, with 13 bases between. Germline CDR1 is MNHNS and CDR2 is SASEGT. The CDR3 loop is CASSEGTDPSSYNEQFF. CDR3 DNA sequence: TGTGCCAGCAGTGAAGGGACTGACCCCAGCTCCTACAATGAGCAGTTCTTC.

This chain uses TRBV6-6 with TRBJ1-1, with no clear D. V shed 7 bases and J shed 0 bases, with 9 bases lying between them. The CDR3 covers 13 residues. The germline V gene has CDR1 MNHNY and CDR2 SVGAGI (reference sequence). The CDR3 region is CASTAAMNTEAFF. DNA for the CDR3: TGTGCCAGCACTGCAGCGATGAACACTGAAGCTTTCTTT.

This chain joins TRBV28 and TRBJ1-5, with D unresolved. The CDR3 runs to 15 residues. Trimming shortened V by 4 bases and J by 1 base, and 11 bases separated the two germline ends. Per germline, CDR1 MDHEN and CDR2 SYDVKM. CDR3 sequence (DNA): TGTGCCAGCAGTTCCTCCCGACAAAGCAATCAGCCCCAGCATTTT. Translated: CASSSSRQSNQPQHF.

This chain links TRBV12-5 with TRBJ1-1; 9 positions agree with TRBD1. Germline CDR1 reads LGHNT; CDR2 reads FRNRAP. CDR3 length: 15 residues. The junction had 7 bases not matched to a gene; V was cut back by 1 base and J by 7 bases. The DNA for the CDR3 is TGTGCTAGTGGTTTGGCACCACAGGGGGCCCTTGAAGCTTTCTTT. Translated, it gives CASGLAPQGALEAFF.

The sample holds a few counts of this clone. The chain couples TRBV13 to TRBJ1-1; 7 nucleotides align to TRBD1. This CDR3 comprises 15 residues. With V trimmed by 5 bases and J by 1 base, 7 bases remained unmatched. Germline V gene lookup returns CDR1 PRHDT and CDR2 FYEKMQ (reference sequence). The CDR3 bases are TGTGCCAGCAGCCCAAGCCGGACAGGGAACACTGAAGCTTTCTTT. Protein sequence: CASSPSRTGNTEAFF.

This clone is a singleton in its sample. CDR3 bases: TGCGCCAGCAGCTTGGGGGGGCAGGGAAACACCATATATTTT. Protein: CASSLGGQGNTIYF. The genes are TRBV5-1 and TRBJ1-3, with D perhaps TRBD1 (6 bases). Germline assignment: CDR1 SGHRS and CDR2 YFSETQ. Trimming took 0 bases from V and 4 from J, leaving 8 bases between them. This CDR3 is built from 14 residues.

The gene calls are TRBV6-1 and TRBJ2-4; perhaps TRBD1 as D (5 bases). V was cut by 7 bases and J by 6 bases, with 13 bases left in between. This CDR3 has 13 amino acids. The germline CDR1 and CDR2 sequences are MNHNS and SASEGT. The CDR3 reads CASKGMGRNIQYF. CDR3 in DNA: TGTGCCAGCAAGGGGATGGGTAGAAACATTCAGTACTTC.

The chain uses TRBV6-1 and TRBJ2-5, with D tentatively TRBD2 (6 bases). The germline gives CDR1 MNHNS, CDR2 SASEGT. The CDR3 is made up of 13 amino acids. V lost 7 bases and J lost 11, with 20 bases in between. Written as DNA, the CDR3 is TGTGCCAGCATATTACAGGTGACGGGGGAGCAGTACTTC. Its protein product is CASILQVTGEQYF.

V and J are TRBV9 and TRBJ2-1; D is possibly TRBD2 (9 bases). Germline lookup yields CDR1 SGDLS and CDR2 YYNGEE. This CDR3 comprises 17 residues. The V and J ends lost 2 bases and 7 bases respectively, with 22 bases between them. CDR3 in DNA: TGTGCCAGCAGCGTTACCCGGCGGGAGGGGGACAGGAATGAGCAGTTCTTC. Translation: CASSVTRREGDRNEQFF.

This sequence joins TRBV6-5 and TRBJ1-4; D may be TRBD1 (5 bases). CDR1 MNHEY and CDR2 SVGAGI come from the germline V gene. Trimming removed 7 bases from V and 8 bases from J, with 20 bases in between. The CDR3 runs 15 residues. CDR3 protein: CASILTGGFVEKLFF. The DNA for the CDR3 is TGTGCCAGCATCCTCACGGGGGGGTTCGTCGAAAAACTGTTTTTT.

The chain joins TRBV29-1 to TRBJ1-1; no clear D gene. The CDR3 has 14 residues. Germline V lookup: CDR1 SQVTM, CDR2 ANQGSEA. Trimming removed 3 bases at V and 1 base at J, with 12 bases between. CDR3 nucleotides: TGCAGCGTTGACGAGTCACCTAAGAACACTGAAGCTTTCTTT. Protein: CSVDESPKNTEAFF.

J is TRBJ2-5 and V is TRBV28, with D maybe TRBD1 (5 bases). The CDR3 length is 14 residues. Germline V gene sequence: CDR1 MDHEN, CDR2 SYDVKM. V was cut by 3 bases and J by 4 bases, with 12 bases left in between. CDR3 sequence reads: CASSFPGWAETQYF. The DNA of the CDR3 is TGTGCCAGCAGTTTTCCAGGGTGGGCAGAGACCCAGTACTTC.

CDR3 DNA: TGCAGTGCCCCCCCCCTTGATGAGCAGTTCTTC. Translated: CSAPPLDEQFF. V and J are TRBV20-1 and TRBJ2-1, with D uncertain. This CDR3 has 11 residues. The V gene's germline CDR1 is DFQATT and CDR2 SNEGSKA (reference sequence). The V and J ends lost 6 bases and 8 bases respectively, with 11 bases between them.

The rearrangement uses TRBV5-4 and TRBJ2-1, with D perhaps matching TRBD2 (6 bases). CDR3 length: 16 amino acids. V gave up 4 bases and J gave up 6 bases, with 20 bases separating them. Germline V gene data show CDR1 as SGHNT and CDR2 as YYREEE (reference sequence). The CDR3 region is CASSPDQDYSGNEQFF. The CDR3 bases are TGTGCCAGCAGCCCGGACCAGGACTATTCAGGCAATGAGCAGTTCTTC. Using reference TRBV5-4 and TRBJ2-1 for the parts outside the CDR3, the full variable domain is ETGVTQSPTHLIKTRGQQVTLRCSSQSGHNTVSWYQQALGQGPQFIFQYYREEENGRGNFPPRFSGLQFPNYSSELNVNALELDDSALYLCASSPDQDYSGNEQFFGPGTRLTVL.

The DNA for the CDR3 is TGCGCCAGCAGCTCCAGGGGTTTCACCCACCACTACCACGAGCAGTACTTC. Its protein product is CASSSRGFTHHYHEQYF. The chain joins TRBV5-1 to TRBJ2-7, with D possibly being TRBD1 (6 bases). Germline lookup yields CDR1 SGHRS and CDR2 YFSETQ. CDR3 size: 17 residues. The ends were cut back, 3 bases at V and 5 bases at J, with 24 bases in the middle.

The rearrangement links TRBV15 to TRBJ2-1; 12 bases match TRBD2. Germline lookup yields CDR1 LNHNV and CDR2 YYDKDF (reference sequence). V was clipped by 1 base and J by 13 bases; unmatched bases: 11. This CDR3 is 16 amino acids long. CDR3 DNA: TGTGCCACCAGCAGAGGGGGGGCTAGCGGGAGGGCCGATCAGTTCTTC. Its protein product is CATSRGGASGRADQFF. Drawing the rest from reference TRBV15 and TRBJ2-1, the complete variable domain is DAMVIQNPRYQVTQFGKPVTLSCSQTLNHNVMYWYQQKSSQAPKLLFHYYDKDFNNEADTPDNFQSRRPNTSFCFLDIRSPGLGDTAMYLCATSRGGASGRADQFFGPGTRLTVL.

The chain couples TRBV27 to TRBJ2-3, with TRBD2 as a possible D gene (7 bases). The V end was cut by 8 bases, the J end by 2 bases, with 14 bases between. Per germline, CDR1 MNHEY and CDR2 SMNVEV (reference sequence). The CDR3 contains 14 residues. The CDR3 spells CASGGGGDTDTQYF. The CDR3 nucleotides read TGTGCCAGCGGGGGCGGGGGAGACACAGATACGCAGTATTTT.

V usage is TRBV11-2 and J usage is TRBJ2-5; 9 bases align to TRBD2. Germline V gene sequence: CDR1 SGHAT, CDR2 FQNNGV. Germline trimming cut 4 bases from V and 5 bases from J; bases unmatched to any gene: 14. The CDR3 consists of 17 residues. CDR3 amino acids: CASSSFRASGEPETQYF. CDR3 coding DNA: TGTGCCAGCAGCTCATTCCGGGCTAGCGGGGAGCCTGAGACCCAGTACTTC.